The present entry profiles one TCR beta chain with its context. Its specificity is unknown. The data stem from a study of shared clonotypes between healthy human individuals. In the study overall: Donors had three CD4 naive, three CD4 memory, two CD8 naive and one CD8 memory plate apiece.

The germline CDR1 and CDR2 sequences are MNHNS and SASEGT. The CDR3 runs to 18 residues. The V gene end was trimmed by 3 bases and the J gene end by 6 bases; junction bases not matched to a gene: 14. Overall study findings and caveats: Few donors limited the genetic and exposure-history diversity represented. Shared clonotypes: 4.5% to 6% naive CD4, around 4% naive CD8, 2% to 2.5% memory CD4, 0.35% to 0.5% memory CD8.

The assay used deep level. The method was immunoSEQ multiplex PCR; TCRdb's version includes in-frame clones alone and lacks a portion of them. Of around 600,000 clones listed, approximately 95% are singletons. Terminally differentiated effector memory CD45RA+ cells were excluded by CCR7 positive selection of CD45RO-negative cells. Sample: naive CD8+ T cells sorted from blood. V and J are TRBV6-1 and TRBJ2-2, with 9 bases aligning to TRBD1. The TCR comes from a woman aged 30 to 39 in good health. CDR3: CASSEEQGARAFPGELFF. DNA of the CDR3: TGTGCCAGCAGTGAGGAACAGGGGGCGCGAGCTTTCCCCGGGGAGCTGTTTTTT.